This T cell receptor (beta chain) was recovered during a study of response to subunit inactivated influenza vaccine. Study-wide results and limits: Authors suggested each seasonal flu vaccination may recruit only limited numbers of new T cells.

CDR3 length: 16 amino acids. From germline, CDR1 is LGHNA and CDR2 YSLEER. V lost 3 bases to trimming and J lost 2 bases; unmatched junction nucleotides: 10. This clonotype was counted only a few times. Its antigen is not identified. TCRdb re-called the RT-PCR reads through MiXCR, storing one row per CDR3 protein. Of approximately 500,000 distinct CDR3 sequences listed, roughly 13% are singletons. The origin of this receptor is a man between 45 and 60 years old who received an inactivated influenza vaccine. This sequence joins TRBV4-3 and TRBJ2-7; 7 bases align to TRBD1. This specimen was PBMCs from blood, taken 45 days after vaccination. The CDR3 region has the DNA TGCGCCAGCAGCCAGTCTCGGACAGGCCCCACCTACGAGCAGTACTTC. Its translation is CASSQSRTGPTYEQYF.